These T cell receptor beta chains were read from a single sample in a study of graft-versus-host responses after intestinal transplantation. Their target antigens are unknown. The table came from immunoSEQ multiplex PCR; TCRdb's copy has only in-frame clones and leaves some out. The data contain some 86,000 clones, about 88% of them singletons. The sample in question was unstimulated CD4+ T cells sorted from spleen or lymph node cells, obtained before transplant. These receptors all stem from a human donor who was the organ donor for an intestinal transplant. CDR3s include the opening cysteine and the closing phenylalanine or tryptophan. The D gene is left open where the match is weak. Only some rows state a clone size, as once, few, many or a class for expanded clones.

TRBD2	.	TRBV11-2	TRBJ2-1	TGTGCCAGCAGCTGGGGACTAGTGTTCAATGAGCAGTTCTTC	CASSWGLVFNEQFF
TRBD2	.	TRBV7-9	TRBJ2-1	TGTGCCAGCAGCCGTACTAGCGGGGCCTACAATGAGCAGTTCTTC	CASSRTSGAYNEQFF
.	.	TRBV5-4	TRBJ2-5	TGTGCCAGCACCCTCAACCGGGGCCAAGAGACCCAGTACTTC	CASTLNRGQETQYF
TRBD1	.	TRBV6-6	TRBJ2-7	TGTGCCAGCAGTTCGACAGGGCTGGGGGAGCAGTACTTC	CASSSTGLGEQYF
.	.	TRBV5-1	TRBJ2-2	TGCGCCAGCAGCTTTGGGACATCCAACACCGGGGAGCTGTTTTTT	CASSFGTSNTGELFF
.	.	TRBV7-2	TRBJ1-5	TGTGCCAGCAGCTTAGAAGGGAGGTGGCAGCCCCAGCATTTT	CASSLEGRWQPQHF
.	.	TRBV7-9	TRBJ1-2	TGTGCCAGCGTGCAGGGTCGGTATGGCTACACCTTC	CASVQGRYGYTF
.	.	TRBV6-6	TRBJ1-1	TGTGCCAGTGGACTCCAAAAAGGGATGAACACTGAAGCTTTCTTT	CASGLQKGMNTEAFF
TRBD1	.	TRBV6-1	TRBJ1-2	TGTGCCAGCAGGGGGGGACAGGGGGTTCTCTATGGCTACACCTTC	CASRGGQGVLYGYTF
.	.	TRBV6-1	TRBJ1-6	TGTGCCAGCAGTGGGGGGGTTACCCTCCACTTT	CASSGGVTLHF
TRBD2	once	TRBV7-3	TRBJ2-3	TGTGCCAGCAGCTTAGGGGTAGCGGGACCCGCAGATACGCAGTATTTT	CASSLGVAGPADTQYF
TRBD2	.	TRBV7-9	TRBJ2-3	TGTGCCAGCAGCTGGGGGGGGAGCACAGATACGCAGTATTTT	CASSWGGSTDTQYF
TRBD1	.	TRBV15	TRBJ2-4	TGTGCCACCAGCAGAGAGCCGCCAGGGGGTCCCAAAAACATTCAGTACTTC	CATSREPPGGPKNIQYF
.	.	TRBV10-1	TRBJ2-7	TGCGCCAGCAGTGATCAGGGGACCACCTCCTACGAGCAGTACTTC	CASSDQGTTSYEQYF
TRBD2	.	TRBV19	TRBJ2-3	TGTGCCAGGATTTGGCGGGAGAGCACAGATACGCAGTATTTT	CARIWRESTDTQYF
.	.	TRBV7-9	TRBJ1-2	TGTGCCAGCAGCCATGGGTCCAGGGCGGCCTGGGGCTACACCTTC	CASSHGSRAAWGYTF
.	.	TRBV15	TRBJ2-5	TGTGCCGCCAGCTCAGGGGTGCCAGAGACCCAGTACTTC	CAASSGVPETQYF
.	.	TRBV7-8	TRBJ1-1	TGTGCCAGCAGCCTCCGGGGAGGCACTGAAGCTTTCTTT	CASSLRGGTEAFF
.	few	TRBV6-5	TRBJ2-1	TGTGCCAGCAGTTACGACAGGAGCTCCTACAATGAGCAGTTCTTC	CASSYDRSSYNEQFF
TRBD1	.	TRBV6-5	TRBJ2-1	TGTGCCAGCAGTGCTCCGGGACAGTACTTCGGTGAGCAGTTCTTC	CASSAPGQYFGEQFF
.	.	TRBV2	TRBJ1-5	TGTGCCAGCAGTGACTCAGGAGGACGCCGAAGCAATCAGCCCCAGCATTTT	CASSDSGGRRSNQPQHF
.	.	TRBV5-5	TRBJ2-7	TGTGCCAGCAGCGCGCCGAGTTCCTACGAGCAGTACTTC	CASSAPSSYEQYF
.	.	TRBV21-1	TRBJ1-3	TGTGCCAGCAGCAAAGAAGGAGACAGGGATCCCCCAGCCCAGAACACCATATATTTT	CASSKEGDRDPPAQNTIYF
.	.	TRBV6-1	TRBJ2-7	TGTGCCAGCAGGATGGACTGGCCCTACTACGAGCAGTACTTC	CASRMDWPYYEQYF
.	.	TRBV7-3	TRBJ2-1	TGTGCCAGCAGCCCCACCCTACAGGGTTCTGGTGAGCAGTTCTTC	CASSPTLQGSGEQFF
.	.	TRBV19	TRBJ2-7	TGTGCCAGTAGTATAGGACAGGCTTGGGAGCAGTACTTC	CASSIGQAWEQYF
.	.	TRBV27	TRBJ2-5	TGTGCCAGCAGCCTAAACCCAGGGAGGGAGACCCAGTACTTC	CASSLNPGRETQYF
.	.	TRBV6-5	TRBJ2-3	TGTGCCAGCAGTTACGAGCTAGCGCGCACAGATACGCAGTATTTT	CASSYELARTDTQYF
.	few	TRBV2	TRBJ2-3	TGTGCCAGCAGGCAGAACACAGATACGCAGTATTTT	CASRQNTDTQYF
.	.	TRBV10-3	TRBJ2-7	TGTGCCATCAGTGAGTCTCAACAGGGAAAGGTCGAGCAGTACTTC	CAISESQQGKVEQYF
.	.	TRBV28	TRBJ2-3	TGTGCCAGCAGCTCACCTGACAGGCCCAGCACAGATACGCAGTATTTT	CASSSPDRPSTDTQYF
.	.	TRBV30	TRBJ1-5	TGTGCCTGGGGGGATTTCGGAGGTCAGCCCCAGCATTTT	CAWGDFGGQPQHF
.	many	TRBV30	TRBJ1-3	TGTGCCTGGAGGGAAACAGGGTCGAGAAACACCATATATTTT	CAWRETGSRNTIYF
.	few	TRBV4-1	TRBJ2-3	TGCGCCAGCAGCCAAGTTCTAGATACGCAGTATTTT	CASSQVLDTQYF
.	.	TRBV4-3	TRBJ2-1	TGCGCCAGCAGCCAGGAGGGACTCACCTCGAATGAGCAGTTCTTC	CASSQEGLTSNEQFF
.	.	TRBV7-2	TRBJ2-7	TGTGCCAGCAGCTTAGCGTCGGGGAACTACGAGCAGTACTTC	CASSLASGNYEQYF
TRBD2	.	TRBV6-6	TRBJ2-7	TGTGCCAGCAGTTACTCGTGGCGGGAGGTTGATTACGAGCAGTACTTC	CASSYSWREVDYEQYF
.	.	TRBV5-1	TRBJ1-2	TGCGCCAGCAGCCAGGACAGTACTAACTATGGCTACACCTTC	CASSQDSTNYGYTF
.	.	TRBV5-1	TRBJ1-1	TGCGCCAGCAGCTTGGAGGCAGGGGCCGTTAACACTGAAGCTTTCTTT	CASSLEAGAVNTEAFF
.	once	TRBV6-4	TRBJ2-7	TGTGCCAGCAGTGACTCGAAGGCGGGACCGGGGGTCGAGCAGTACTTC	CASSDSKAGPGVEQYF
.	.	TRBV29-1	TRBJ2-5	TGCAGCTTTCGGGGGGCTGGGGAGACCCAGTACTTC	CSFRGAGETQYF
.	.	TRBV28	TRBJ1-1	TGTGCCAGCAGTTCGACACCGAACACTGAAGCTTTCTTT	CASSSTPNTEAFF
.	.	TRBV4-3	TRBJ1-2	TGCGCCAGCAGCCAAGCTAGTCGGGACTATGGCTACACCTTC	CASSQASRDYGYTF
.	.	TRBV7-2	TRBJ1-1	TGTGCCAGCAGCTCAATTCGGGTTTTGGGGAGACCGAACACTGAAGCTTTCTTT	CASSSIRVLGRPNTEAFF
.	.	TRBV4-2	TRBJ1-5	TGTGCCAGCAGCCAAGTAGGGTCCGGACTCAATCAGCCCCAGCATTTT	CASSQVGSGLNQPQHF
.	.	TRBV30	TRBJ1-3	TGTGCCTGGAGTCCCAGGGCCTTCTCTGGAAACACCATATATTTT	CAWSPRAFSGNTIYF
TRBD1	.	TRBV6-6	TRBJ1-6	TGTGCCAGCAGTTACTTCACCGGGACAGGGCCACCCCTCCACTTT	CASSYFTGTGPPLHF
.	.	TRBV11-3	TRBJ1-1	TGTGCCAGCAGCTTAGATAGGGGCCAGAACACTGAAGCTTTCTTT	CASSLDRGQNTEAFF
TRBD2	.	TRBV18	TRBJ2-5	TGTGCCAGCTCAGAGGCCCGGACTAGCGCCCAAGAGACCCAGTACTTC	CASSEARTSAQETQYF
.	.	TRBV6-4	TRBJ2-7	TGTGCCAGCAGTGTGTTCCGGGTCTACGAGCAGTACTTC	CASSVFRVYEQYF
.	once	TRBV7-9	TRBJ2-7	TGTGCCAGCAGCTACGACGCCAGGGGGGCCTACGAGCAGTACTTC	CASSYDARGAYEQYF
.	.	TRBV7-6	TRBJ2-5	TGTGCCAGCAGCTCCAAAGAGACCCAGTACTTC	CASSSKETQYF
TRBD1	.	TRBV7-6	TRBJ2-5	TGTGCCAGCAGCTTAAACAGGGGGCCGGCGGAGACCCAGTACTTC	CASSLNRGPAETQYF
.	.	TRBV6-1	TRBJ1-2	TGTGCCAGTACCCGTTACTTGTCCGGGGACTATGGCTACACCTTC	CASTRYLSGDYGYTF
TRBD1	.	TRBV10-1	TRBJ2-7	TGCGCCAGCAGTGAGACGGACAGGGGACACGAGCAGTACTTC	CASSETDRGHEQYF
TRBD2	few	TRBV6-5	TRBJ2-5	TGTGCCAGCAGACCGGGACTAGCATCTGAGACCCAGTACTTC	CASRPGLASETQYF
TRBD1	.	TRBV7-2	TRBJ1-1	TGTGCCAGCAGCAATGACAGGGTGGCGAACACTGAAGCTTTCTTT	CASSNDRVANTEAFF